This entry lists 30 T cell receptor beta chains sequenced from one sample in a study of shared clonotypes between healthy human individuals. TCRdb's copy holds only in-frame clones and misses some; the assay was immunoSEQ multiplex PCR. The sample has about 1 million clones, roughly 70% seen once. The sequenced sample was memory CD4+ T cells sorted from blood. Subset noted: CD45RA-negative fraction. The receptors derive from a man younger than 35 in good health.

CDR3 protein: CAGHYNYGYTF. The CDR3 coding sequence is TGTGCCGGACACTATAACTATGGCTACACCTTC. The chain carries TRBV30 and TRBJ1-2; possible D gene TRBD1, 5 bases. This CDR3 spans 11 amino acids. V was cut by 8 bases and J by 1 base, with 8 bases left in between. Germline V CDR1 and CDR2: GTSNPN, SVGIG (reference sequence).

About this clone: Relative to the germline gene, one junction end is altered; a read error may explain this. The chain recombines TRBV7-7 with TRBJ1-1; no clear D gene. This CDR3 has 13 residues. Germline V lookup: CDR1 SSHAT, CDR2 FNYEAQ (reference sequence). The CDR3 is CASSLTDNTEAFF. CDR3 DNA sequence: TGTGCTAGCAGCCTTACAGATAACACTGAAGCTTTCTTT.

In the case of this clone: This sample includes further DNA sequences coding for the same CDR3. The chain couples TRBV18 to TRBJ1-2; TRBD1 matches at 7 bases. In germline, CDR1 is KGHSH, CDR2 LQKENI. This CDR3 region has 14 residues. J was trimmed by 3 bases and V by 1 base; bases with no gene match: 2. In DNA, the CDR3 is TGTGCCAGCTCACCACAGGGGGCGGACTATGGCTACACCTTC. Translating it yields CASSPQGADYGYTF.

V gene TRBV5-1 combines with J gene TRBJ2-3, with D possibly matching TRBD2 (6 bases). The V end was cut by 4 bases, the J end by 4 bases, with 13 bases between. The germline V gene has CDR1 SGHRS and CDR2 YFSETQ. This CDR3 has 14 amino acids. Written as DNA, the CDR3 is TGCGCCAGCAGCAACCCCGGGGGAGCAGATACGCAGTATTTT. It translates to CASSNPGGADTQYF.

This clone was recorded once. CDR3: CASSFRRGAYEQYF. The CDR3 region has the DNA TGTGCCAGCAGCTTTAGGCGGGGGGCCTACGAGCAGTACTTC. This chain connects TRBV7-2 to TRBJ2-7, with 8 bases lining up with TRBD2. CDR1 is SGHTA and CDR2 is FQGNSA in the germline V gene. V lost 3 bases, J lost 2 bases, and 3 bases stayed unmatched. This CDR3 contains 14 residues. The entire variable domain, with the rest obtained from reference TRBV7-2 and TRBJ2-7, is as follows: GAGVSQSPSNKVTEKGKDVELRCDPISGHTALYWYRQSLGQGLEFLIYFQGNSAPDKSGLPSDRFSAERTGGSVSTLTIQRTQQEDSAVYLCASSFRRGAYEQYFGPGTRLTVT.

The V call is TRBV27, the J call TRBJ1-5; D may be TRBD1 (6 bases). Per the germline V gene, CDR1 is MNHEY and CDR2 is SMNVEV (reference sequence). The V and J ends lost 6 bases and 0 bases respectively, with 12 bases between them. The CDR3 is 15 residues long. The CDR3: CASRYRGDSNQPQHF. In nucleotides, the CDR3 is TGTGCCAGCAGATATAGGGGGGATAGCAATCAGCCCCAGCATTTT.

This chain links TRBV2 with TRBJ2-5; the D gene is possibly TRBD2 (5 bases). CDR1 and CDR2 from the germline V gene are SNHLY and FYNNEI. V lost 6 bases, J lost 2 bases, and 10 bases lay in between. The CDR3 totals 13 residues. DNA for the CDR3: TGTGCCAGCAGGAGGGTGGTTCAAGAGACCCAGTACTTC. Translation: CASRRVVQETQYF.

The gene calls are TRBV7-2 and TRBJ2-1; D tentatively fits TRBD1 or TRBD2 (7 bases each). V was trimmed by 5 bases and J by 10 bases, leaving 24 bases between them. Looked up from germline, CDR1 is SGHTA and CDR2 is FQGNSA. The CDR3 runs to 16 residues. The CDR3: CASSLEAGLQGLEQFF. In DNA form, the CDR3 reads TGTGCCAGCAGCCTCGAGGCGGGACTACAGGGGTTGGAGCAGTTCTTC.

The J gene is TRBJ1-5, the V gene TRBV6-1; tentatively, D is TRBD1 (5 bases). Trimming left V 6 bases short and J 4 bases short, with 10 bases between. The length of the CDR3 is 13 residues. Per the germline V gene, CDR1 is MNHNS and CDR2 is SASEGT. The DNA for the CDR3 is TGTGCCAGCAGCGTGGACATGAATCAGCCCCAGCATTTT. This translates into CASSVDMNQPQHF.

This chain uses TRBV18 with TRBJ2-3, with D possibly being TRBD2 (5 bases). CDR3 length: 16 residues. Germline V gives CDR1 KGHSH, CDR2 LQKENI. The V and J ends lost 4 bases and 2 bases respectively, with 16 bases between them. CDR3 region: CASSQISGEFTDTQYF. The DNA of the CDR3 is TGTGCCAGCTCACAAATATCCGGGGAATTCACAGATACGCAGTATTTT.

The gene calls are TRBV28 and TRBJ1-2; no definite D call. V was clipped by 6 bases and J by 4 bases, with 15 bases between them. CDR1 and CDR2 from the germline V gene are MDHEN and SYDVKM. This CDR3 is 14 amino acids long. This CDR3 reads CASRPGGMSYGYTF. The CDR3 nucleotides are TGTGCCAGCAGACCGGGAGGGATGAGCTATGGCTACACCTTC.

This clone was seen a few times. The CDR3 spells CASGIRQGSGNTIYF. In DNA, the CDR3 is TGTGCCAGCGGAATAAGACAGGGGTCTGGAAACACCATATATTTT. The V call is TRBV7-9, the J call TRBJ1-3, with TRBD1 matching 8 bases. CDR3 size: 15 residues. Germline CDR1 SEHNR, CDR2 FQNEAQ (reference sequence). V gave up 8 bases and J gave up 1 base; unmatched junction bases: 7.

The V gene is TRBV2, the J gene TRBJ1-2; weak D call: TRBD1 (5 bases). The V end was cut by 2 bases, the J end by 5 bases, with 18 bases between. Germline V gene sequence: CDR1 SNHLY, CDR2 FYNNEI. The CDR3 totals 16 residues. CDR3 protein: CASSERRAQQRYGYTF. DNA for the CDR3: TGTGCCAGCAGTGAACGCAGGGCCCAGCAAAGATATGGCTACACCTTC. The full variable domain, completed using reference TRBV2 and TRBJ1-2, is EPEVTQTPSHQVTQMGQEVILRCVPISNHLYFYWYRQILGQKVEFLVSFYNNEISEKSEIFDDQFSVERPDGSNFTLKIRSTKLEDSAMYFCASSERRAQQRYGYTFGSGTRLTVV.

This clone was recorded a few times. The V call is TRBV14, the J call TRBJ2-3, with a tentative D call TRBD1 (5 bases). CDR1 is SGHDN and CDR2 is FVKESK in the germline V gene. The CDR3 has 14 residues. V lost 7 bases and J 10 bases, leaving 21 bases between the germline ends. CDR3 DNA sequence: TGTGCCAGCAAAGGCAGGGATCCCTATGGGGCGCAGTATTTT. It is translated as CASKGRDPYGAQYF.

The V and J genes are TRBV6-1 and TRBJ2-7; D is unclear. Germline V CDR1 and CDR2: MNHNS, SASEGT. Deletions cut 8 bases from V and 0 bases from J, with 11 bases between. This CDR3 is 13 amino acids long. Written as DNA, the CDR3 is TGTGCCAGCTCCAAGGAGAGCTCCTACGAGCAGTACTTC. It encodes CASSKESSYEQYF.

The table lists this clone with a few counts. The chain carries TRBV7-9 and TRBJ2-7, with TRBD2 matching over 11 bases. The CDR3 is made up of 17 amino acids. CDR1 is SEHNR, CDR2 FQNEAQ, per germline (reference sequence). V was clipped by 3 bases and J by 7 bases; unmatched bases: 14. In nucleotides, the CDR3 is TGTGCCAGCAGCTTGGGTACCGTACTAGCGGGAGTACGAGAGCAGTACTTC. Amino acids: CASSLGTVLAGVREQYF.

CDR3 DNA sequence: TGTGCCGCGGGGGCGACCTCCTACGAGCAGTACTTC. It is translated as CAAGATSYEQYF. The chain employs TRBV28 and TRBJ2-7, with TRBD2 as a possible D gene (7 bases). Germline V gene data show CDR1 as MDHEN and CDR2 as SYDVKM. V lost 11 bases and J lost 0, with 11 bases in between. This CDR3 is built from 12 residues. Together with reference TRBV28 and TRBJ2-7, the CDR3 gives the full variable domain: DVKVTQSSRYLVKRTGEKVFLECVQDMDHENMFWYRQDPGLGLRLIYFSYDVKMKEKGDIPEGYSVSREKKERFSLILESASTNQTSMYLCAAGATSYEQYFGPGTRLTVT.

The chain joins TRBV11-2 to TRBJ2-7; no reliable D call. The CDR3 totals 11 residues. V gave up 0 bases and J gave up 9 bases, with 6 bases separating them. CDR1 is SGHAT and CDR2 is FQNNGV in the germline V gene. The CDR3 DNA reads TGTGCCAGCAGCTTAGAGAAGACGCAGTACTTC. Amino acid sequence: CASSLEKTQYF.

Comments on this clone: Within the sample, other DNA sequences also encode this same CDR3. This CDR3 reads CASSVAGTSGTTDTQYF. The CDR3 region has the DNA TGTGCCAGCAGCGTAGCCGGGACTAGCGGTACCACAGATACGCAGTATTTT. The rearrangement joins TRBV9 to TRBJ2-3; 11 bases fit TRBD2. This CDR3 spans 17 amino acids. V dropped 0 bases and J dropped 2; count of bases not matched to a gene: 5. Per germline, CDR1 SGDLS and CDR2 YYNGEE.

The chain carries TRBV10-1 and TRBJ2-2; D unclear. This CDR3 comprises 15 residues. Germline CDR1 and CDR2: WNHNN and SYGVQD (reference sequence). Trimming left V 5 bases short and J 0 bases short, with 10 bases between. CDR3 in amino acids: CASSRAGPNTGELFF. The CDR3 DNA is TGCGCCAGCAGTCGAGCAGGCCCGAACACCGGGGAGCTGTTTTTT.

The table lists this clone with a count of one. This chain uses TRBV6-5 with TRBJ2-2; a weak D match, TRBD1 (5 bases). Germline V gives CDR1 MNHEY, CDR2 SVGAGI. Trimming cost V 5 bases and J 4 bases, with 8 bases left between them. This CDR3 comprises 13 residues. This chain's CDR3 is CASSRTPTGELFF. As DNA, the CDR3 is TGTGCCAGCAGTCGGACACCCACCGGGGAGCTGTTTTTT.

This clone was recorded a few times. CDR3 protein: CAISESPDPATPQHF. The CDR3 coding sequence is TGTGCCATCAGTGAGTCCCCCGACCCGGCGACGCCCCAGCATTTT. V is TRBV10-3 and J is TRBJ1-5; D ambiguous. Deletions cut 0 bases from V and 9 bases from J, with 15 bases between. The CDR3 covers 15 residues. Germline V gene data show CDR1 as ENHRY and CDR2 as SYGVKD.

The chain couples TRBV4-1 to TRBJ2-1; 10 nucleotides align to TRBD2. Trimming took 0 bases from V and 8 from J; bases not matched to a gene: 10. CDR3 size: 17 residues. Germline CDR1 reads MGHRA; CDR2 reads YSYEKL. The CDR3 nucleotides are TGCGCCAGCAGCCAAGATCCCTCTAGCGGGAGAGGGGATGAGCAGTTCTTC. As protein: CASSQDPSSGRGDEQFF.

The chain employs TRBV30 and TRBJ1-4; no definite D call. This CDR3 is built from 13 residues. The germline V and J ends were trimmed by 3 bases and 7 bases, with 12 bases remaining between them. Germline V lookup: CDR1 GTSNPN, CDR2 SVGIG (reference sequence). CDR3 coding DNA: TGTGCCTGGAGCATGGGTTTAGGTGAAAAACTGTTTTTT. Amino acids: CAWSMGLGEKLFF. The full variable domain, its missing parts supplied by reference TRBV30 and TRBJ1-4, is SQTIHQWPATLVQPVGSPLSLECTVEGTSNPNLYWYRQAAGRGLQLLFYSVGIGQISSEVPQNLSASRPQDRQFILSSKKLLLSDSGFYLCAWSMGLGEKLFFGSGTQLSVL.

A word on this clone: The junction and the germline gene differ at one end; a read error may be behind it. The chain has TRBV5-1 and TRBJ2-5, with 9 bases that match TRBD1. The CDR3 extends over 15 amino acids. Germline values: CDR1 SGHRS, CDR2 YFSETQ. The CDR3, as DNA: TGCGCCAGCAGGTTGGGGGACAGGGTCGCGGAGACCCAGTACTTC. Translation: CASRLGDRVAETQYF.

The rearrangement uses TRBV7-2 and TRBJ1-2; 8 nucleotides align to TRBD1. The CDR3 length is 15 residues. Per the germline V gene, CDR1 is SGHTA and CDR2 is FQGNSA. After removal of 4 bases from V and 1 base from J, the junction contained 5 bases not matched to a gene. CDR3 sequence: CASSSKTGDNYGYTF. The CDR3 nucleotides read TGTGCCAGCAGCTCAAAGACAGGGGATAACTATGGCTACACCTTC.

The rearrangement uses TRBV28 and TRBJ2-5; 8 bases are shared with TRBD1. The CDR3 extends over 15 amino acids. Germline V gene lookup returns CDR1 MDHEN and CDR2 SYDVKM. V lost 7 bases to trimming and J lost 7 bases; unmatched junction nucleotides: 14. CDR3 nucleotides: TGTGCCAGCACCCTCGGACAGGGCTCAATTGGGACCCAGTACTTC. This translates into CASTLGQGSIGTQYF.

Only a few counts were recorded for this clone. The genes are TRBV6-5 and TRBJ1-1; D gene ambiguous. The V end was cut by 1 base, the J end by 8 bases, with 14 bases between. The length of the CDR3 is 14 residues. Germline assignment: CDR1 MNHEY and CDR2 SVGAGI. Here the CDR3 reads CASSYLGRSTEAFF. The CDR3 DNA reads as TGTGCCAGCAGTTACTTAGGCAGGTCTACCGAAGCTTTCTTT.

The chain links TRBV14 to TRBJ2-2, with D perhaps TRBD2 (5 bases). V was shortened by 4 bases and J by 3 bases, with 12 bases between the two germline ends. Germline V lookup: CDR1 SGHDN, CDR2 FVKESK. This CDR3 is 15 amino acids long. The DNA of the CDR3 is TGTGCCAGCAGCCCGAGCGGTTCTTACACCGGGGAGCTGTTTTTT. It codes for CASSPSGSYTGELFF.

This chain uses TRBV2 with TRBJ2-7; possibly TRBD1 or TRBD2 for D (7 bases each). The CDR3 contains 14 residues. Germline loops: CDR1 SNHLY, CDR2 FYNNEI. Deletions cut 3 bases from V and 6 bases from J, with 15 bases between. CDR3 DNA sequence: TGTGCCAGCAGTGACAGGGGGGGGACTGCCGAGCAGTACTTC. Its protein product is CASSDRGGTAEQYF.